The next 29 T cell receptor beta chains were all read from a single sample in a study of blood T cell repertoires in COVID-19. TCRdb keeps only in-frame clones here, not all; method: immunoSEQ multiplex PCR. The profile shows just under 90,000 clones, around 88% of them singletons. The sample taken for sequencing was peripheral blood. The source is a man between 60 and 75 years old with acute or convalescent COVID-19.

The chain combines TRBV5-1 with TRBJ1-3; the match to TRBD1 covers 10 bases. J was trimmed by 3 bases and V by 4 bases; bases with no gene match: 10. This CDR3 spans 17 amino acids. CDR1 and CDR2 from the germline V gene are SGHRS and YFSETQ. The DNA of the CDR3 is TGCGCCAGCAGCCGTCCCGGGACAGGGGCCGGTGGAAACACCATATATTTT. Its translation: CASSRPGTGAGGNTIYF.

This chain uses TRBV5-1 with TRBJ2-7; 10 bases line up with TRBD2. The germline gives CDR1 SGHRS, CDR2 YFSETQ. V was pared by 0 bases and J by 3 bases, with 3 bases of the junction left unmatched. The CDR3 is 15 residues long. The CDR3 coding sequence is TGCGCCAGCAGCTTGGTTCTAGCGGGGGTCTACGAGCAGTACTTC. As protein: CASSLVLAGVYEQYF. Together with reference TRBV5-1 and TRBJ2-7, the CDR3 gives the full variable domain: KAGVTQTPRYLIKTRGQQVTLSCSPISGHRSVSWYQQTPGQGLQFLFEYFSETQRNKGNFPGRFSGRQFSNSRSEMNVSTLELGDSALYLCASSLVLAGVYEQYFGPGTRLTVT.

This clone is a singleton in its sample. This rearrangement joins TRBV20-1 to TRBJ2-3, with 8 nucleotides matching TRBD1. Germline CDR1 and CDR2: DFQATT and SNEGSKA (reference sequence). The CDR3 runs 17 residues. Unmatched junction bases numbered 13, after V lost 3 bases and J lost 2 bases. This CDR3 reads CSASQGASGPNTDTQYF. The CDR3 bases are TGCAGTGCTAGTCAGGGGGCTTCGGGACCGAACACAGATACGCAGTATTTT.

The V and J genes are TRBV6-1 and TRBJ1-5; D is uncertain. V gave up 2 bases and J gave up 3 bases, with 14 bases separating them. The germline V gene encodes CDR1 MNHNS and CDR2 SASEGT. The CDR3 runs to 16 residues. The CDR3 loop reads CASSEIQRGDNQPQHF. For the CDR3, the DNA is TGTGCCAGCAGTGAAATTCAACGAGGAGACAATCAGCCCCAGCATTTT.

This rearrangement joins TRBV7-7 to TRBJ2-7; D is unresolved. Germline-derived CDR1 and CDR2 are SSHAT and FNYEAQ (reference sequence). The CDR3 runs to 13 residues. The germline V and J ends were trimmed by 1 base and 4 bases, with 8 bases remaining between them. The CDR3 protein is CASSLGQFYEQYF. CDR3 bases: TGTGCCAGCAGCTTAGGACAATTTTACGAGCAGTACTTC.

This chain joins TRBV28 and TRBJ2-1; 8 positions match TRBD1. V dropped 10 bases and J dropped 7; count of bases not matched to a gene: 9. This CDR3 is 13 amino acids long. Germline loops: CDR1 MDHEN, CDR2 SYDVKM. CDR3 sequence: CATRSNRGNEQFF. The DNA for the CDR3 is TGTGCCACCAGGTCGAACAGGGGGAATGAGCAGTTCTTC.

V usage is TRBV24-1 and J usage is TRBJ2-3; perhaps TRBD1 as D (5 bases). V lost 3 bases and J lost 6, with 12 bases in between. Germline-derived CDR1 and CDR2 are KGHDR and SFDVKD. This CDR3 is 14 amino acids long. This CDR3 reads CATSDGHGRDTQYF. The DNA for the CDR3 is TGTGCCACCAGTGATGGACATGGGCGGGATACGCAGTATTTT.

The V gene is TRBV9, the J gene TRBJ2-7, with TRBD2 identical over 11 bases. This CDR3 has 14 residues. V gave up 5 bases and J gave up 5 bases; unmatched junction bases: 6. From germline, CDR1 is SGDLS and CDR2 YYNGEE. This chain's CDR3 is CASSAGTSGNEQYF. The CDR3 coding sequence is TGTGCCAGCAGTGCCGGGACTAGCGGAAACGAGCAGTACTTC.

This clone was recorded a few times. This chain connects TRBV7-8 to TRBJ1-5, with a weak D call TRBD1 (5 bases). This CDR3 has 15 residues. The germline V gene has CDR1 SGHVS and CDR2 FQNEAQ. Trimming stripped 3 bases from V and 2 bases from J, with 11 bases between. CDR3 region: CASSFDRQRNQPQHF. The CDR3 bases are TGTGCCAGCAGCTTCGATAGACAGCGCAATCAGCCCCAGCATTTT.

V usage is TRBV21-1 and J usage is TRBJ1-1. TRBV21-1 represents a pseudogene. CDR3 length: 14 amino acids. The CDR3 sequence: CASTTGCSNTEAFF. The CDR3 DNA is TGTGCCAGCACCACGGGATGCTCGAACACTGAAGCTTTCTTT.

Notes on this clone: Relative to the germline gene, one junction end is altered; a read error may explain this. This chain uses TRBV27 with TRBJ2-1, with TRBD1 as a possible D gene (6 bases). The CDR3 runs 17 residues. The germline V gene encodes CDR1 MNHEY and CDR2 SMNVEV (reference sequence). The CDR3 nucleotides are TGTGCCAGCAGTCTATCCTACCCAGGGGATACCTACAATGAGCAGTTCTTC. It translates to CASSLSYPGDTYNEQFF.

The chain couples TRBV6-1 to TRBJ2-1; no reliable D call. In germline, CDR1 is MNHNS, CDR2 SASEGT. The CDR3 spans 16 residues. Trimming cost V 2 bases and J 0 bases, with 11 bases left between them. The CDR3 nucleotides read TGTGCCAGCAGTGAACGAGGCAGAAGCTCCTACAATGAGCAGTTCTTC. Protein: CASSERGRSSYNEQFF.

The chain uses TRBV19 and TRBJ1-5, with TRBD1 identical over 7 bases. Germline CDR1 and CDR2: LNHDA and SQIVND (reference sequence). Trimming removed 7 bases from V and 6 bases from J; junction bases left unmatched: 9. The CDR3 is 14 residues long. For the CDR3, the DNA is TGTGCCAGTACCCCGATCGACAGGGTTCAGCCCCAGCATTTT. Translation: CASTPIDRVQPQHF.

V is TRBV5-1 and J is TRBJ1-1; possible D gene TRBD1, 5 bases. CDR3 length: 15 amino acids. V lost 4 bases to trimming and J lost 4 bases, with 17 bases between them. Germline V gene data show CDR1 as SGHRS and CDR2 as YFSETQ. The CDR3 DNA is TGCGCCAGCAGCCCGAAGTTTGGGGGAGGCACTGAAGCTTTCTTT. Protein sequence: CASSPKFGGGTEAFF.

On this clone: Within the sample, other DNA sequences also encode this same CDR3. The chain has TRBV5-1 and TRBJ2-7; maybe TRBD2 (6 bases). Germline V CDR1 and CDR2: SGHRS, YFSETQ. Trimming pared 2 bases from V and 2 bases from J, leaving 11 bases between. This CDR3 contains 14 residues. The CDR3: CASSLSGGAYEQYF. In nucleotides, the CDR3 is TGCGCCAGCAGCTTAAGCGGAGGGGCCTACGAGCAGTACTTC. Full variable domain (outside the CDR3, taken from reference TRBV5-1 and TRBJ2-7): KAGVTQTPRYLIKTRGQQVTLSCSPISGHRSVSWYQQTPGQGLQFLFEYFSETQRNKGNFPGRFSGRQFSNSRSEMNVSTLELGDSALYLCASSLSGGAYEQYFGPGTRLTVT.

V is TRBV7-3 and J is TRBJ2-3; weak D call: TRBD1 (6 bases). The germline V and J ends were trimmed by 1 base and 5 bases, with 10 bases remaining between them. The CDR3 is 14 amino acids. The germline V gene has CDR1 SGHTA and CDR2 FQGTGA. This CDR3 reads CASSLNREIDTQYF. The CDR3 nucleotides are TGTGCCAGCAGCTTAAACAGGGAGATAGATACGCAGTATTTT.

This clone showed up just a few times. The chain carries TRBV4-2 and TRBJ1-3; 7 bases are a match to TRBD1. The CDR3 has 16 residues. Per the germline V gene, CDR1 is LGHNA and CDR2 is YNFKEQ. With 0 bases clipped from V and 5 bases from J, the junction kept 7 bases outside the gene matches. CDR3 DNA sequence: TGTGCCAGCAGCCAAGATCGGGCAGGGGGTAGAAACACCATATATTTT. Residues: CASSQDRAGGRNTIYF.

The chain carries TRBV9 and TRBJ1-2; D is undetermined. Trimming removed 3 bases from V and 3 bases from J, with 9 bases in between. This CDR3 has 13 residues. The V gene's germline CDR1 is SGDLS and CDR2 YYNGEE. CDR3 DNA: TGTGCCAGCAGCGCGTTGGGAGACTATGGCTACACCTTC. This gives the protein CASSALGDYGYTF.

The rearrangement joins TRBV6-5 to TRBJ2-4; 13 bases map to TRBD2. The CDR3 sequence is 15 residues long. With V trimmed by 6 bases and J by 6 bases, 5 bases remained unmatched. Germline V gene data show CDR1 as MNHEY and CDR2 as SVGAGI. CDR3 DNA: TGTGCCAGCAGGGTAGGACTAGCGGGAGTAAACATTCAGTACTTC. Translation gives CASRVGLAGVNIQYF.

V gene TRBV5-1 combines with J gene TRBJ1-2, with D perhaps matching TRBD1 (6 bases). V gave up 3 bases and J gave up 4 bases, with 10 bases separating them. Germline V gene data show CDR1 as SGHRS and CDR2 as YFSETQ. The CDR3 spans 13 residues. CDR3 region: CASSSDRGYGYTF. The CDR3 nucleotides are TGCGCCAGCAGCTCGGACAGAGGCTATGGCTACACCTTC.

The CDR3 sequence: CASSLAQKQETQYF. DNA of the CDR3: TGTGCCAGCAGCTTGGCTCAGAAGCAAGAGACCCAGTACTTC. The J gene is TRBJ2-5, the V gene TRBV5-5; the D is unclear. Germline lookup yields CDR1 SGHKS and CDR2 YYEKEE (reference sequence). V lost 0 bases and J lost 2, with 8 bases in between. The CDR3 spans 14 residues.

The V gene is TRBV6-5, the J gene TRBJ2-1; 8 bases are shared with TRBD2. The trim removed 4 bases at V and 1 base at J, leaving 6 bases unmatched. Per germline, CDR1 MNHEY and CDR2 SVGAGI. The CDR3 contains 16 residues. The CDR3: CASSFSGSRSYNEQFF. The CDR3 DNA is TGTGCCAGCAGTTTCAGCGGGAGTAGGTCCTACAATGAGCAGTTCTTC.

The chain uses TRBV6-5 and TRBJ1-2; D remains unclear. Deletions cut 6 bases from V and 4 bases from J, with 18 bases between. The CDR3 is made up of 15 amino acids. Germline loops: CDR1 MNHEY, CDR2 SVGAGI. In DNA form, the CDR3 reads TGTGCCAGCAGACTCACATCGGGGAGCTCCTATGGCTACACCTTC. Translation gives CASRLTSGSSYGYTF.

This clone came up once. The rearrangement links TRBV29-1 to TRBJ2-1; a weak D match, TRBD1 (6 bases). The CDR3 loop spans 15 amino acids. V gave up 4 bases and J gave up 0 bases, with 13 bases separating them. Germline values: CDR1 SQVTM, CDR2 ANQGSEA. The CDR3 DNA sequence: TGCAGCGTTGGGGGACACCCCCGCTCCTACAATGAGCAGTTCTTC. Translating it yields CSVGGHPRSYNEQFF.

This rearrangement joins TRBV7-3 to TRBJ2-2; TRBD2 matches 8 bases. CDR1 and CDR2 (germline): SGHTA, FQGTGA. The CDR3 sequence is 16 residues long. With V trimmed by 5 bases and J by 0 bases, 5 bases remained unmatched. The CDR3 protein is CASSQTSGANTGELFF. CDR3 sequence (DNA): TGTGCCAGCAGCCAAACTAGCGGAGCGAACACCGGGGAGCTGTTTTTT.

This chain uses TRBV5-1 with TRBJ2-1, with 10 bases lining up with TRBD1. Germline CDR1 SGHRS, CDR2 YFSETQ. J gave up 8 bases and V 2 bases, and 4 bases lay outside the gene matches. The CDR3 length is 14 residues. In DNA form, the CDR3 reads TGCGCCAGCAGCTTAGGGACAGGGGTCCATGAGCAGTTCTTC. Encoded protein: CASSLGTGVHEQFF.

This chain links TRBV5-6 with TRBJ1-5; D might be TRBD1 (6 bases). Between the trimmed V and J ends, which lost 0 bases and 4 bases, there was a span of 11 bases. The CDR3 contains 15 residues. The germline gives CDR1 SGHDT, CDR2 YYEEEE. The CDR3 nucleotides read TGTGCCAGCAGCTTGGGAGGACAGCGAAATCAGCCCCAGCATTTT. Protein product: CASSLGGQRNQPQHF. Variable domain in full (rest from reference TRBV5-6 and TRBJ1-5): DAGVTQSPTHLIKTRGQQVTLRCSPKSGHDTVSWYQQALGQGPQFIFQYYEEEERQRGNFPDRFSGHQFPNYSSELNVNALLLGDSALYLCASSLGGQRNQPQHFGDGTRLSIL.

The chain is built from TRBV5-4 and TRBJ1-1; perhaps TRBD1 as D (6 bases). Germline CDR1 SGHNT, CDR2 YYREEE (reference sequence). CDR3 length equals 16 residues. V was clipped by 0 bases and J by 4 bases, with 16 bases between them. The CDR3 DNA reads as TGTGCCAGCAGCTTGGTGTCAGGGGTAACCGGCACTGAAGCTTTCTTT. Protein: CASSLVSGVTGTEAFF. The variable domain in full, with the rest retrieved from reference TRBV5-4 and TRBJ1-1, is ETGVTQSPTHLIKTRGQQVTLRCSSQSGHNTVSWYQQALGQGPQFIFQYYREEENGRGNFPPRFSGLQFPNYSSELNVNALELDDSALYLCASSLVSGVTGTEAFFGQGTRLTVV.

This chain joins TRBV3-1 (or the pseudogene TRBV3-2) and TRBJ2-7; the D gene is possibly TRBD2 (5 bases). This CDR3 is built from 17 residues. V lost 0 bases and J 4 bases, leaving 19 bases between the germline ends. The germline V gene has CDR1 LGHDT and CDR2 YNNKEL (reference sequence). Written as DNA, the CDR3 is TGTGCCAGCAGCCAAGAGGATCCCGCAGGACGCGGGTACGAGCAGTACTTC. It is translated as CASSQEDPAGRGYEQYF.